The subject of this entry is one TCR beta chain. This sample was taken from a study of blood T cell repertoires in COVID-19. In the authors' workflow: The assay estimated nucleated cells by amplifying reference gene primers. Clones were read by immunoSEQ multiplex PCR, and TCRdb kept only the in-frame ones, dropping some. V, J and clone size are those of that table, while D and trimming were read from the DNA. The sample includes a few hundred thousand clones, over 75% of them seen just once. V was clipped by 7 bases and J by 2 bases, with 16 bases between them. CDR1 is MDHEN, CDR2 SYDVKM, per germline. There are 15 residues in the CDR3.

This sequence was found in a woman between 65 and 79 years old with COVID-19, enrolled during active disease. This chain links TRBV28 with TRBJ2-3; D might be TRBD2 (7 bases). Input material: peripheral blood. The CDR3 spells CASMGAGTNTDTQYF. CDR3 sequence (DNA): TGTGCCAGCATGGGGGCAGGGACTAACACAGATACGCAGTATTTT.